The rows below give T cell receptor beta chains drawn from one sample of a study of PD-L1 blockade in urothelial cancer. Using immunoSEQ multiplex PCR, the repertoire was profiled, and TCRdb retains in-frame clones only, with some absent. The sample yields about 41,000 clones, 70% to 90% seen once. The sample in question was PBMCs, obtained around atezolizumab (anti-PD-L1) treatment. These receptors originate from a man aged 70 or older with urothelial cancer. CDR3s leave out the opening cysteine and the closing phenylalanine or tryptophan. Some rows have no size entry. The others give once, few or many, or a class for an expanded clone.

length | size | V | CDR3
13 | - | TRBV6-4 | ASGLPGQGRETQY
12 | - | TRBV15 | ATSSTGYQETQY
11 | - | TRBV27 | ASSLRGWETQY
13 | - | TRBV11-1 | ASSPGSRNTGELF
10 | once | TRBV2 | ASSVTGHEQY
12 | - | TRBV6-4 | ASSEQGIDTEAF
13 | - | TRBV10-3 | AISVGQNSGETQY
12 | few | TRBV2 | ASSVQGVGNGYT
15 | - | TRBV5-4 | ASSLSGLAGASLGQY
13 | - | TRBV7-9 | ASSQLAGGTNIQY
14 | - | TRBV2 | ASSVTSGTGGYEQY
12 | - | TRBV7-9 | ASSLASGTGELF
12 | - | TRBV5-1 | ASSQGDRVNEQF
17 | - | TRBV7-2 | ASSLAGLAGGQAYNEQF
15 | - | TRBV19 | ASSPERDSANTGELF
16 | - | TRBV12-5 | ASGFRLAGGPGPYEQY
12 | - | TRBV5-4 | ASSPRTGDGGYT
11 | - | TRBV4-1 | ASSRTFTDTQY
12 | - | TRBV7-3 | ASSASGGDNEQF
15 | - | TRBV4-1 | ASSQDFTGGMNTEAF
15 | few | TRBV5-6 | ASSSVAGGPSYNEQF
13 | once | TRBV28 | ASRIAGGSYNEQF
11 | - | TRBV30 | AWSPGTDYGYT
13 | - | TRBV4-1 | ASSQEVARIETQY
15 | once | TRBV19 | ASSIVAAPGDYTEAF
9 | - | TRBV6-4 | ASSDSQGGY
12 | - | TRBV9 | ASSALLRGDEQF
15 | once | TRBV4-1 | ASSQISSGRPQETQY
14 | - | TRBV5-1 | ASSLGQDRGPYEQY
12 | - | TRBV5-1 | ASRVQAGGTEAF
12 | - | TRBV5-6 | ASSLVPGAYEQY
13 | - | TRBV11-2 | ASSLVGEFQETQY
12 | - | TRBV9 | ASSALAGAYEQY
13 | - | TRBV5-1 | ASSLGPGVNTEAF
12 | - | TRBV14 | ASSQPGGVETQY
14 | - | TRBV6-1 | ASSEGIGQANYGYT
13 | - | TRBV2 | ASSEAWRSNYGYT
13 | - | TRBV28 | ASSFLRQFNEKLF
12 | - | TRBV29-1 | SVHPGLADNEQF
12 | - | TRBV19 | ASTPPGEGEKLF
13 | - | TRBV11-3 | ASSLGLAGGYEQF
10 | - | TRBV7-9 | ASSWDSYEQY